A selection of T cell receptor beta chains follows, all from one sample in a study of cytomegalovirus exposure and HLA in healthy donors. Measured with immunoSEQ multiplex PCR; TCRdb has only the in-frame clones, and not every one. The repertoire has around 130,000 clones, over 60% of them found once; the top ten carry under 1.2%. The sequencing sample was made of PBMCs. The origin of the receptors is a human donor in good health. Each CDR3 is given with its conserved first and last residue. D genes are given only for firm matches.

CDR3aa | v_gene | d_gene | j_gene
CASSHRQGEEKLFF | TRBV4-2 | TRBD1 | TRBJ1-4
CASDLGGQTYEQYF | TRBV5-6 | TRBD1 | TRBJ2-7
CASSGPTGLAGYYEQYF | TRBV27 | TRBD2 | TRBJ2-7
CASSLGGVYEQYF | TRBV7-9 | . | TRBJ2-7
CASMSTGSRGYTF | TRBV10-2 | . | TRBJ1-2
CASSKGAGADQPQHF | TRBV21-1 | . | TRBJ1-5
CAISVAGARYEQYF | TRBV10-3 | . | TRBJ2-7
CASSLEGRGGRETQYF | TRBV5-1 | TRBD2 | TRBJ2-5
CASQGQGTSYEQYF | TRBV5-4 | TRBD1 | TRBJ2-7
CASRISQGATNSPLHF | TRBV19 | TRBD1 | TRBJ1-6
CASSVGQDYTDTQYF | TRBV9 | . | TRBJ2-3
CASSFYVDEQFF | TRBV7-9 | . | TRBJ2-1
CASSPPFPGEAFF | TRBV18 | . | TRBJ1-1
CASSWETGTNEKLFF | TRBV5-1 | . | TRBJ1-4
CASSPRDGGVIDTQYF | TRBV7-9 | . | TRBJ2-3
CASSHNNRDRGWNTIYF | TRBV4-2 | TRBD1 | TRBJ1-3
CASSSYTEAFF | TRBV6-5 | . | TRBJ1-1
CASSYSKPGGITDTQYF | TRBV6-7 | TRBD2 | TRBJ2-3
CASSLAGGSDEQFF | TRBV7-9 | . | TRBJ2-1
CASSISDRQFF | TRBV7-3 | . | TRBJ2-1
CASGLGEGITNEKLFF | TRBV12-5 | . | TRBJ1-4
CASSIEGTFLSPLHF | TRBV19 | . | TRBJ1-6
CASSKTTGDASTEAFF | TRBV21-1 | . | TRBJ1-1
CASSPGTLNNSPLHF | TRBV5-6 | . | TRBJ1-6
CASSETGSNQPQHF | TRBV9 | . | TRBJ1-5
CASSVSGHPNEKLFF | TRBV9 | . | TRBJ1-4
CASSLDVLAASEYF | TRBV7-2 | TRBD2 | TRBJ2-5
CASSPDRYMNTEAFF | TRBV18 | . | TRBJ1-1
CASSPGVNTIYF | TRBV9 | . | TRBJ1-3
CASSEGGLRGLRGYTF | TRBV6-1 | TRBD1 | TRBJ1-2
CASSHPGLAANEQFF | TRBV4-1 | TRBD2 | TRBJ2-1
CASSPRAGQINTQYF | TRBV18 | TRBD2 | TRBJ2-3
CASSMTAGLNIQYF | TRBV19 | . | TRBJ2-4
CASSFRGDPNTGELFF | TRBV7-9 | . | TRBJ2-2
CASSIGAETQYF | TRBV19 | . | TRBJ2-5
CATTSYNEQFF | TRBV19 | . | TRBJ2-1
CASSQDATSGTDTQYF | TRBV4-2 | TRBD2 | TRBJ2-3
CASTYRDRPYEQYF | TRBV5-4 | TRBD1 | TRBJ2-7
CASSLGGQSNQPQHF | TRBV5-1 | . | TRBJ1-5
CATATGVYETQYF | TRBV15 | TRBD1 | TRBJ2-5
CASSERQLETLLAETNYGYTF | TRBV9 | . | TRBJ1-2
CASSFAAGADWETQYF | TRBV7-9 | TRBD2 | TRBJ2-5
CASRPDRAFNYGYTF | TRBV6-5 | TRBD1 | TRBJ1-2
CATSRDPNIRTGSGGKLFF | TRBV15 | . | TRBJ1-4
CASSPSSSYEQYF | TRBV5-4 | . | TRBJ2-7
CASSEGQHYGYTF | TRBV5-1 | TRBD1 | TRBJ1-2